Listed below are T cell receptor beta chains from one sample, sequenced in a study of cytomegalovirus exposure and HLA in healthy donors. Sequencing used immunoSEQ multiplex PCR; TCRdb keeps in-frame clones, though not all of them. Among around 150,000 clones, around 65% were seen once, and the ten largest hold around 1.8%. Sequencing was done on a sample of PBMCs. These receptors originate from a male donor in good health and CMV-seronegative. The CDR3 runs from the conserved cysteine through the conserved F or W. The order of the fields is J gene, D gene, V gene, clone size, CDR3 DNA, CDR3 protein. The D gene is left open where the match is weak. Clone size is given for some rows only: seen once, a few or many times, or a class if the clone is expanded.

J gene: TRBJ2-7
D gene: TRBD1
V gene: TRBV5-1
clone size: -
CDR3 DNA: TGCGCCAGCAAAAGGACGGGACAGGGCTCCTACGAGCAGTACTTC
CDR3 protein: CASKRTGQGSYEQYF

J gene: TRBJ2-3
D gene: -
V gene: TRBV28
clone size: once
CDR3 DNA: TGTGCCAGCAGTCTCTTGGAGGGCAATACGCAGTATTTT
CDR3 protein: CASSLLEGNTQYF

J gene: TRBJ1-5
D gene: -
V gene: TRBV5-8
clone size: once
CDR3 DNA: TGTGCCAGCAGCTTGGAGAGGGTTCGCAATCAGCCCCAGCATTTT
CDR3 protein: CASSLERVRNQPQHF

J gene: TRBJ1-1
D gene: -
V gene: TRBV2
clone size: -
CDR3 DNA: TGTGCCAGCAGCTCCCAACACGGGCGGGTGAACACTGAAGCTTTCTTT
CDR3 protein: CASSSQHGRVNTEAFF

J gene: TRBJ1-1
D gene: -
V gene: TRBV5-8
clone size: -
CDR3 DNA: TGTGCCAGCAGCTCGGACCGGACAGCCGACACTGAAGCTTTCTTT
CDR3 protein: CASSSDRTADTEAFF

J gene: TRBJ1-2
D gene: -
V gene: TRBV4-3
clone size: -
CDR3 DNA: TGCGCCAGCAGCCAAGATTCGGTCCGTCGGTCATACTATGGCTACACCTTC
CDR3 protein: CASSQDSVRRSYYGYTF

J gene: TRBJ2-7
D gene: -
V gene: TRBV7-9
clone size: -
CDR3 DNA: TGTGCCAGCAGCTTAGTCGGGGAGCACGAGCAGTACTTC
CDR3 protein: CASSLVGEHEQYF

J gene: TRBJ2-2
D gene: -
V gene: TRBV9
clone size: -
CDR3 DNA: TGTGCCAGCAGCGTAGATATCGCGGGGCAGACGAACACCGGGGAGCTGTTTTTT
CDR3 protein: CASSVDIAGQTNTGELFF

J gene: TRBJ2-3
D gene: TRBD2
V gene: TRBV27
clone size: -
CDR3 DNA: TGTGCCAGCAGGGGGATCAAGCGGGGGGGCCAGGATACGCAGTATTTT
CDR3 protein: CASRGIKRGGQDTQYF

J gene: TRBJ2-2
D gene: -
V gene: TRBV27
clone size: -
CDR3 DNA: TGTGCCAGCAACCCCGGAGCCGGGGGGCAGGACACCGGGGAGCTGTTTTTT
CDR3 protein: CASNPGAGGQDTGELFF

J gene: TRBJ1-1
D gene: TRBD1
V gene: TRBV7-3
clone size: few
CDR3 DNA: TGTGCCAGCAGCTCGCAGGGGGACACTGAAGCTTTCTTT
CDR3 protein: CASSSQGDTEAFF

J gene: TRBJ2-3
D gene: -
V gene: TRBV7-3
clone size: few
CDR3 DNA: TGTGCCAGCAGCTCCCCCCCCGGGGTGGGAGGCACAGATACGCAGTATTTT
CDR3 protein: CASSSPPGVGGTDTQYF

J gene: TRBJ2-5
D gene: TRBD2
V gene: TRBV27
clone size: -
CDR3 DNA: TGTGCCAGCAGTTTGTCAGGAACCTCGGGAGGGACCCAGTACTTC
CDR3 protein: CASSLSGTSGGTQYF

J gene: TRBJ2-7
D gene: -
V gene: TRBV28
clone size: -
CDR3 DNA: TGTGCCAGCAGTTTATCGGTTCCCTACGAGCAGTACTTC
CDR3 protein: CASSLSVPYEQYF

J gene: TRBJ1-3
D gene: TRBD1
V gene: TRBV6-5
clone size: -
CDR3 DNA: TGTGCCAGCAGTTACTCGAGGACAGGGGGATTAAACACCATATATTTT
CDR3 protein: CASSYSRTGGLNTIYF

J gene: TRBJ2-3
D gene: -
V gene: TRBV4-2
clone size: -
CDR3 DNA: TGTGCCAGCAGCCATCTCGAATCCGGGACCGGGGGAGATACGCAGTATTTT
CDR3 protein: CASSHLESGTGGDTQYF

J gene: TRBJ1-6
D gene: TRBD1
V gene: TRBV7-2
clone size: -
CDR3 DNA: TGTGCCAGCAGCGGGCAACAGGGGAATAATTCACCCCTCCACTTT
CDR3 protein: CASSGQQGNNSPLHF

J gene: TRBJ2-2
D gene: TRBD1
V gene: TRBV5-1
clone size: -
CDR3 DNA: TGCGCCAGCAGCGCGACAGGGGGAGGTGTGGAGCTGTTTTTT
CDR3 protein: CASSATGGGVELFF

J gene: TRBJ2-1
D gene: TRBD1
V gene: TRBV7-2
clone size: -
CDR3 DNA: TGTGCCAGCAGCCCTCAACCGGGACAGGGATCTATAAATGAGCAGTTCTTC
CDR3 protein: CASSPQPGQGSINEQFF

J gene: TRBJ2-1
D gene: -
V gene: TRBV7-2
clone size: -
CDR3 DNA: TGTGCCAGCAGCCCATCCAGGAACGAGCAGTTCTTC
CDR3 protein: CASSPSRNEQFF

J gene: TRBJ2-7
D gene: TRBD1
V gene: TRBV15
clone size: -
CDR3 DNA: TGTGCCACCAGCAGAGATAAAGGGACAGGGTCCTACGAGCAGTACTTC
CDR3 protein: CATSRDKGTGSYEQYF

J gene: TRBJ1-5
D gene: TRBD1
V gene: TRBV6-5
clone size: -
CDR3 DNA: TGTGCCAGCAGCTTAACAGGGGTTCTCAATCAGCCCCAGCATTTT
CDR3 protein: CASSLTGVLNQPQHF

J gene: TRBJ2-1
D gene: -
V gene: TRBV15
clone size: -
CDR3 DNA: TGTGCCACCAGCAGAGAGGAGGGCACCTACAATGAGCAGTTCTTC
CDR3 protein: CATSREEGTYNEQFF

J gene: TRBJ2-7
D gene: -
V gene: TRBV4-1
clone size: few
CDR3 DNA: TGCGCCAGCGCCCTTATTCATCTTGCGTCGTACGAGCAGTACTTC
CDR3 protein: CASALIHLASYEQYF

J gene: TRBJ2-3
D gene: -
V gene: TRBV7-3
clone size: many
CDR3 DNA: TGTGCCAGCAGCCCGCACCCCGGAAGTAGCGGCACAGATACGCAGTATTTT
CDR3 protein: CASSPHPGSSGTDTQYF

J gene: TRBJ1-5
D gene: -
V gene: TRBV6-5
clone size: -
CDR3 DNA: TGTGCCAGCAGTTACGGCAGAAAACCACCCTATCAGCCCCAGCATTTT
CDR3 protein: CASSYGRKPPYQPQHF

J gene: TRBJ1-2
D gene: TRBD1
V gene: TRBV4-1
clone size: -
CDR3 DNA: TGCGCCAGCAGCCAGCTTGACAGGGGTACCTATGGCTACACCTTC
CDR3 protein: CASSQLDRGTYGYTF

J gene: TRBJ2-1
D gene: -
V gene: TRBV6-5
clone size: -
CDR3 DNA: TGTGCCAGCAGCCCACAGGCTGCCTCCTACAATGAGCAGTTCTTC
CDR3 protein: CASSPQAASYNEQFF

J gene: TRBJ1-3
D gene: -
V gene: TRBV5-8
clone size: -
CDR3 DNA: TGTGCCAGCAGCTTGTCGGTTAACCGGGGCTCTGGAAACACCATATATTTT
CDR3 protein: CASSLSVNRGSGNTIYF

J gene: TRBJ2-3
D gene: -
V gene: TRBV7-7
clone size: -
CDR3 DNA: TGTGCCAGCAGCTTAGATATTTTCGGGGTGGGCACAGATACGCAGTATTTT
CDR3 protein: CASSLDIFGVGTDTQYF

J gene: TRBJ2-5
D gene: TRBD2
V gene: TRBV9
clone size: once
CDR3 DNA: TGTGCCAGCAGCGTAGATGGACTAGCGGTGTACCAAGAGACCCAGTACTTC
CDR3 protein: CASSVDGLAVYQETQYF

J gene: TRBJ2-7
D gene: -
V gene: TRBV11-2
clone size: few
CDR3 DNA: TGTGCCAGCAGCTTAGAGGCAGGGGACTCCTACGAGCAGTACTTC
CDR3 protein: CASSLEAGDSYEQYF

J gene: TRBJ1-5
D gene: -
V gene: TRBV7-6
clone size: -
CDR3 DNA: TGTGCCAGCAGCTTAGAGCAGGGTAATCAGCCCCAGCATTTT
CDR3 protein: CASSLEQGNQPQHF

J gene: TRBJ2-3
D gene: -
V gene: TRBV18
clone size: few
CDR3 DNA: TGTGCCAGCTCCACCGGACTACCAGATACGCAGTATTTT
CDR3 protein: CASSTGLPDTQYF

J gene: TRBJ2-3
D gene: -
V gene: TRBV7-9
clone size: -
CDR3 DNA: TGTGCCAGCAGCTCTCCAGGATTGCAGTATTTT
CDR3 protein: CASSSPGLQYF

J gene: TRBJ2-5
D gene: TRBD1
V gene: TRBV10-1
clone size: few
CDR3 DNA: TGCGCCAGCAGTGGAGGGGGACAGCAAGAGACCCAGTACTTC
CDR3 protein: CASSGGGQQETQYF

J gene: TRBJ1-1
D gene: -
V gene: TRBV29-1
clone size: -
CDR3 DNA: TGCAGCGCTACAGGGTCGTCGTCTGAAGCTTTCTTT
CDR3 protein: CSATGSSSEAFF

J gene: TRBJ2-4
D gene: -
V gene: TRBV11-2
clone size: once
CDR3 DNA: TGTGCCAGCAGCTCGGGCAGGGGCGAGCCCAGAGCCAAAAACATTCAGTACTTC
CDR3 protein: CASSSGRGEPRAKNIQYF

J gene: TRBJ1-2
D gene: TRBD1
V gene: TRBV6-5
clone size: few
CDR3 DNA: TGTGCCAGCAGCCTTACAGGGGGCGATGGCTACACCTTC
CDR3 protein: CASSLTGGDGYTF

J gene: TRBJ2-3
D gene: TRBD2
V gene: TRBV28
clone size: -
CDR3 DNA: TGTGCCAGCAGTCCAGGACTAGCGGGGGAGAGATCGGATACGCAGTATTTT
CDR3 protein: CASSPGLAGERSDTQYF

J gene: TRBJ2-2
D gene: TRBD1
V gene: TRBV14
clone size: -
CDR3 DNA: TGTGCCAGCAGCCGCGGACAGGGCGGCACCGGGGAGCTGTTTTTT
CDR3 protein: CASSRGQGGTGELFF

J gene: TRBJ2-7
D gene: -
V gene: TRBV28
clone size: few
CDR3 DNA: TGTGCCAGCAGTTTATGGCAGGGCTACGAGCAGTACTTC
CDR3 protein: CASSLWQGYEQYF

J gene: TRBJ1-4
D gene: TRBD1
V gene: TRBV18
clone size: -
CDR3 DNA: TGTGCCAGCTCACCAGCGGACAGGAATAATGAAAAACTGTTTTTT
CDR3 protein: CASSPADRNNEKLFF

J gene: TRBJ1-2
D gene: -
V gene: TRBV6-5
clone size: -
CDR3 DNA: TGTGCCAGCAGTTACGCGGGGTTGAGCTATGGCTACACCTTC
CDR3 protein: CASSYAGLSYGYTF

J gene: TRBJ2-2
D gene: -
V gene: TRBV7-3
clone size: few
CDR3 DNA: TGTGCCAGCAGCTTAGAGATAGCCGGGGAGCTGTTTTTT
CDR3 protein: CASSLEIAGELFF

J gene: TRBJ2-7
D gene: -
V gene: TRBV19
clone size: once
CDR3 DNA: TGTGCCAGTAGTTGGGGGCAGGGTTTTGACGAGCAGTACTTC
CDR3 protein: CASSWGQGFDEQYF

J gene: TRBJ2-3
D gene: -
V gene: TRBV5-1
clone size: -
CDR3 DNA: TGCGCCAGCAGCCCCGCGGGACAGCGAAGCACAGATACGCAGTATTTT
CDR3 protein: CASSPAGQRSTDTQYF

J gene: TRBJ2-5
D gene: -
V gene: TRBV19
clone size: -
CDR3 DNA: TGTGCCAGTAGTATGGCTGGGAGAGAGACCCAGTACTTC
CDR3 protein: CASSMAGRETQYF

J gene: TRBJ1-6
D gene: -
V gene: TRBV5-6
clone size: -
CDR3 DNA: TGTGCCAGCAGCTGGGGGACATGGGATTCACCCCTCCACTTT
CDR3 protein: CASSWGTWDSPLHF

J gene: TRBJ2-2
D gene: TRBD1
V gene: TRBV19
clone size: -
CDR3 DNA: TGTGCCAGTAGTATTCAACGACAGGGCGTGCGGGACACCGGGGAGCTGTTTTTT
CDR3 protein: CASSIQRQGVRDTGELFF

J gene: TRBJ1-4
D gene: -
V gene: TRBV28
clone size: -
CDR3 DNA: TGTGCCAGCATGTCGGGGGCAACTAATGAAAAACTGTTTTTT
CDR3 protein: CASMSGATNEKLFF

J gene: TRBJ2-3
D gene: -
V gene: TRBV7-2
clone size: -
CDR3 DNA: TGTGCCAGCAGCTTAGGGTTATCGGGGGGCCTCACAGATACGCAGTATTTT
CDR3 protein: CASSLGLSGGLTDTQYF

J gene: TRBJ2-1
D gene: -
V gene: TRBV6-4
clone size: -
CDR3 DNA: TGTGCCAGCAGTGACTCGAGAGGGGGGGCCAATGAGCAGTTCTTC
CDR3 protein: CASSDSRGGANEQFF

J gene: TRBJ2-1
D gene: -
V gene: TRBV9
clone size: -
CDR3 DNA: TGTGCCAGCAGCGGGGGGGGCCTGGATGAGCAGTTCTTC
CDR3 protein: CASSGGGLDEQFF

J gene: TRBJ1-2
D gene: TRBD1
V gene: TRBV7-2
clone size: -
CDR3 DNA: TGTGCCAGCAGCAAAACCTTCTTAGAACAGGGGATCTATGGCTACACCTTC
CDR3 protein: CASSKTFLEQGIYGYTF